This T cell receptor beta chain was recovered during a study of blood T cell repertoires in COVID-19. Across the whole study: The United States, Italy and Spain supplied acute and convalescent COVID-19 samples. The cDNA or gDNA used as material had been derived from T cells, B-cell-depleted T cells, or PBMCs.

TCRdb keeps only in-frame clones here, not all; method: immunoSEQ multiplex PCR. This sample has roughly 260,000 clones, with roughly 82% found just once. Germline CDR1 and CDR2: LGHDT and YNNKEL (reference sequence). Germline trimming cut 2 bases from V and 2 bases from J; bases unmatched to any gene: 6. This CDR3 is built from 16 residues. In this sample, this clone turned up once. Source material: peripheral blood. The receptor's source is a woman in her 70s with acute or convalescent COVID-19. The J gene is TRBJ2-1, the V gene TRBV3-1 (or the pseudogene TRBV3-2); 7 bases match TRBD2. CDR3 protein: CASSQWGGGTYNEQFF. DNA of the CDR3: TGTGCCAGCAGCCAATGGGGCGGGGGAACCTACAATGAGCAGTTCTTC.